This entry lists 29 T cell receptor beta chains sequenced from one sample in a study of T-cell reconstitution after alpha-beta-depleted transplantation in children. Preparation of the TCRbeta library was carried out with unique molecular identifiers. TCRdb re-analysed the PCR reads in MiXCR, keeping a single row per CDR3 protein. Here the sample spans 440,000 or so distinct CDR3 sequences, approximately 10% being singletons. The source was PBMCs from the stem cell graft donor, collected from the stem cell graft. The receptors originated from a human donor who donated a stem cell graft to a child with acute myeloid leukemia.

In this sample, this clonotype turned up many times. The chain combines TRBV20-1 with TRBJ1-2, with TRBD1 identical over 9 bases. V lost 7 bases and J lost 8; bases outside the gene matches: 11. Germline V gene data show CDR1 as DFQATT and CDR2 as SNEGSKA (reference sequence). CDR3 length: 13 amino acids. CDR3 residues: CSVTAGQGSGYTF. CDR3 nucleotide sequence: TGCAGTGTAACGGCGGGACAGGGATCGGGCTACACCTTC.

The chain uses TRBV7-2 and TRBJ2-7; D is possibly TRBD2 (5 bases). The ends were cut back, 1 base at V and 5 bases at J, with 12 bases in the middle. The germline CDR1 and CDR2 sequences are SGHTA and FQGNSA. The CDR3 has 14 amino acids. The CDR3 loop reads CASSLGRSGNEQYF. The CDR3 region has the DNA TGTGCCAGCAGCTTAGGCAGATCCGGGAACGAGCAGTACTTC.

This clonotype was seen ten or more times. J is TRBJ2-7 and V is TRBV10-3; a weak D match, TRBD1 (5 bases). Germline loops: CDR1 ENHRY, CDR2 SYGVKD. Trimming removed 2 bases at V and 3 bases at J, with 8 bases between. CDR3 length equals 13 residues. CDR3 sequence (DNA): TGTGCCATCAGTGAGGGGGCTCGCTACGAGCAGTACGTC. The encoded protein is CAISEGARYEQYV.

This clonotype occurred many times. V and J are TRBV29-1 and TRBJ1-1; D remains unclear. CDR3 length: 13 residues. Germline CDR1 is SQVTM and CDR2 is ANQGSEA. Trimming stripped 3 bases from V and 0 bases from J, with 8 bases between. CDR3 DNA: TGCAGCGTTGAGACGGGCTTGAACACTGAAGCTTTCTTT. Translating it yields CSVETGLNTEAFF.

The genes are TRBV27 and TRBJ1-4, with TRBD1 matching 7 bases. From germline, CDR1 is MNHEY and CDR2 SMNVEV (reference sequence). Trimming cost V 5 bases and J 8 bases; bases outside gene matches: 8. This CDR3 is built from 14 residues. CDR3 protein: CASSNPRDSEKLFF. Written as DNA, the CDR3 is TGTGCCAGCAGTAACCCTAGGGACAGCGAAAAACTGTTTTTT.

The chain employs TRBV10-3 and TRBJ2-1; D not certain. Trimming cost V 2 bases and J 8 bases, with 7 bases left between them. Germline CDR1 and CDR2: ENHRY and SYGVKD. The CDR3 spans 12 residues. The CDR3 loop reads CAISEMVHEQFF. The CDR3 region has the DNA TGTGCCATCAGTGAGATGGTCCATGAGCAGTTCTTC.

The chain joins TRBV18 to TRBJ2-2; D ambiguous. Germline lookup yields CDR1 KGHSH and CDR2 LQKENI. The CDR3 runs to 11 residues. V dropped 2 bases and J dropped 6 bases, with 1 base sitting between them. The CDR3 here is CASSPAGELFF. The CDR3 DNA sequence: TGTGCCAGCTCACCAGCCGGGGAGCTGTTTTTT. Together with reference TRBV18 and TRBJ2-2, the CDR3 gives the full variable domain: NAGVMQNPRHLVRRRGQEARLRCSPMKGHSHVYWYRQLPEEGLKFMVYLQKENIIDESGMPKERFSAEFPKEGPSILRIQQVVRGDSAAYFCASSPAGELFFGEGSRLTVL.

This clonotype has more than one count but fewer than ten. The rearrangement uses TRBV20-1 and TRBJ1-5; D may be TRBD1 (5 bases). The V end was cut by 5 bases, the J end by 2 bases, with 10 bases between. Germline CDR1 reads DFQATT; CDR2 reads SNEGSKA (reference sequence). The CDR3 has 13 amino acids. The CDR3 DNA reads as TGCAGTGCTGCGGGACTCGGCAATCAGCCCCAGCATTTT. Protein sequence: CSAAGLGNQPQHF.

This clonotype was observed a few times. J is TRBJ2-3 and V is TRBV7-3; D is perhaps TRBD2 (5 bases). Germline V gene sequence: CDR1 SGHTA, CDR2 FQGTGA. The CDR3 has 13 residues. The V and J ends lost 5 bases and 5 bases respectively, with 11 bases between them. The CDR3 bases are TGTGCCAGCAGCAAATGGGCGGGAGATACGCAGTATTTT. Protein sequence: CASSKWAGDTQYF.

The rearrangement uses TRBV11-2 and TRBJ1-2; 7 positions agree with TRBD1. J gave up 8 bases and V 5 bases, and 11 bases lay outside the gene matches. The length of the CDR3 is 14 residues. Germline loops: CDR1 SGHAT, CDR2 FQNNGV. CDR3 sequence: CASSTRQGKRGYTF. CDR3 DNA sequence: TGTGCCAGCAGCACTAGACAGGGCAAGCGAGGCTACACCTTC.

The chain recombines TRBV9 with TRBJ1-2; D perhaps matches TRBD1 (6 bases). Trimming pared 1 base from V and 7 bases from J, leaving 11 bases between. The CDR3 contains 13 residues. CDR1 SGDLS and CDR2 YYNGEE come from the germline V gene. The CDR3 bases are TGTGCCAGCAGCGTAACAGGGATAGGTGGCTACACCTTC. Its translation: CASSVTGIGGYTF.

The chain links TRBV7-9 to TRBJ2-1; TRBD2 matches 8 bases. J was trimmed by 0 bases and V by 6 bases; bases with no gene match: 7. Per germline, CDR1 SEHNR and CDR2 FQNEAQ (reference sequence). This CDR3 spans 16 amino acids. This chain's CDR3 is CASRSSGGSSYNEQFF. In DNA form, the CDR3 reads TGTGCCAGCAGATCCAGCGGGGGTAGCTCCTACAATGAGCAGTTCTTC.

The chain employs TRBV5-4 and TRBJ2-5, with 11 bases lining up with TRBD1. Per germline, CDR1 SGHNT and CDR2 YYREEE (reference sequence). V lost 4 bases, J lost 4 bases, and 6 bases stayed unmatched. The CDR3 contains 15 residues. CDR3 sequence (DNA): TGTGCCAGCAGCGGAGGACAGGGGGCTGGAGAGACCCAGTACTTC. Translation: CASSGGQGAGETQYF.

This clonotype was counted a few times. The genes are TRBV6-5 and TRBJ2-3; TRBD1 matches at 7 bases. The CDR3 has 19 residues. Germline V lookup: CDR1 MNHEY, CDR2 SVGAGI. The ends lost 2 bases at V and 2 bases at J; junction bases unmatched: 16. The CDR3 DNA is TGTGCCAGCAGTTACGGCCTCCGATTCGGGACAGACCCCACAGATACGCAGTATTTT. It yields the protein CASSYGLRFGTDPTDTQYF.

This clonotype was counted ten times or more. One end of the junction fails to match germline, which may point to a read error. The chain is built from TRBV15 and TRBJ1-6; TRBD1 matches at 10 bases. The CDR3 totals 15 residues. The germline V gene has CDR1 LNHNV and CDR2 YYDKDF (reference sequence). The CDR3 sequence: CATSGEGTGASPLHF. The CDR3 DNA is TGTGCCACCAGCGGAGAGGGGACAGGGGCTTCACCCCTCCACTTT.

The genes are TRBV3-1 and TRBJ1-4; D unclear. Per the germline V gene, CDR1 is LGHDT and CDR2 is YNNKEL (reference sequence). Deletions cut 5 bases from V and 4 bases from J, with 11 bases between. This CDR3 contains 14 residues. The CDR3 reads CASSLRWGNEKLFF. CDR3 DNA: TGTGCCAGCAGCTTACGTTGGGGTAATGAAAAACTGTTTTTT.

The gene calls are TRBV11-2 and TRBJ1-4; D might be TRBD1 (6 bases). Germline V gene lookup returns CDR1 SGHAT and CDR2 FQNNGV. The CDR3 is 15 residues long. Trimming took off 5 bases at V and 0 bases at J, with 10 bases between the two ends. The CDR3 coding sequence is TGTGCCAGCAGCAGACAGGCTGCAACTAATGAAAAACTGTTTTTT. Translating it yields CASSRQAATNEKLFF.

This clonotype was seen more than once but under ten times. The rearrangement joins TRBV11-3 to TRBJ2-5; TRBD2 is a possible D gene (6 bases). The germline CDR1 and CDR2 sequences are SGHNT and YENEEA. This CDR3 region has 15 residues. V lost 5 bases to trimming and J lost 4 bases, with 17 bases between them. CDR3 DNA: TGTGCCAGCAGCATCTCCCCCGCAGCGGGAGAGACCCAGTACTTC. Translation gives CASSISPAAGETQYF.

The chain employs TRBV12-3 or TRBV12-4 and TRBJ2-2; unclear D gene. Between the trimmed V and J ends, which lost 5 bases and 9 bases, there was a span of 7 bases. CDR3 size: 11 residues. The CDR3 DNA sequence: TGTGCCAGCAGTCAAGTTCGGGAGCTGTTTTTT. As protein: CASSQVRELFF.

This clonotype occurred a few times. The rearrangement joins TRBV6-1 to TRBJ2-7; a possible D gene is TRBD1 (5 bases). This CDR3 has 14 amino acids. The V gene lost 1 base and the J gene lost 4 bases, with 11 bases spanning the gap. The V gene's germline CDR1 is MNHNS and CDR2 SASEGT. CDR3 nucleotide sequence: TGTGCCAGCAGTGAAGAGTGGGGCCCGTACGAGCAGTACTTC. The encoded protein is CASSEEWGPYEQYF.

V and J are TRBV2 and TRBJ2-6, with 8 positions matching TRBD1. Looked up from germline, CDR1 is SNHLY and CDR2 is FYNNEI. CDR3 length: 17 residues. The junction had 11 bases not matched to a gene; V was cut back by 10 bases and J by 0 bases. CDR3: CAIPGTGPLSGANVLTF. CDR3 in DNA: TGTGCCATACCCGGGACAGGACCCCTCTCTGGGGCCAACGTCCTGACTTTC.

The chain uses TRBV28 and TRBJ2-3, with 10 bases that match TRBD1. With 5 bases clipped from V and 2 bases from J, the junction kept 7 bases outside the gene matches. The CDR3 covers 16 residues. Germline CDR1 and CDR2: MDHEN and SYDVKM. The CDR3 loop is CASSPRDRGYTDTQYF. The DNA of the CDR3 is TGTGCCAGCAGTCCCAGGGACAGGGGATACACAGATACGCAGTATTTT. Filled out from reference TRBV28 and TRBJ2-3, the complete variable domain reads DVKVTQSSRYLVKRTGEKVFLECVQDMDHENMFWYRQDPGLGLRLIYFSYDVKMKEKGDIPEGYSVSREKKERFSLILESASTNQTSMYLCASSPRDRGYTDTQYFGPGTRLTVL.

The sample holds a few counts of this clonotype. This chain joins TRBV6-1 and TRBJ2-4; tentative D call: TRBD1 (6 bases). The V end was cut by 2 bases, the J end by 4 bases, with 9 bases between. This CDR3 region has 14 residues. Germline lookup yields CDR1 MNHNS and CDR2 SASEGT. The CDR3 protein is CASSEQDRKNIQYF. In DNA, the CDR3 is TGTGCCAGCAGTGAACAGGACAGAAAAAACATTCAGTACTTC.

In this sample, this clonotype turned up many times. The chain carries TRBV12-3 or TRBV12-4 and TRBJ2-6; D not resolved. The CDR3 consists of 15 residues. V lost 5 bases to trimming and J lost 1 base, with 9 bases between them. CDR3 bases: TGTGCCAGCAGTACCAGGTCATCTGGGGCCAACGTCCTGACTTTC. Protein sequence: CASSTRSSGANVLTF.

The gene calls are TRBV27 and TRBJ1-2; 9 positions match TRBD1. Trimming cost V 7 bases and J 1 base; bases outside gene matches: 4. The CDR3 has 14 amino acids. From germline, CDR1 is MNHEY and CDR2 SMNVEV (reference sequence). As DNA, the CDR3 is TGTGCCAGCACCCGGACAGGGGTTAACTATGGCTACACCTTC. Translating it yields CASTRTGVNYGYTF.

This clonotype appeared a few times. The chain is built from TRBV29-1 and TRBJ2-1; 7 positions agree with TRBD1. Losses at the gene ends were 1 base for V and 5 bases for J; bases not matched to a gene: 5. The germline CDR1 and CDR2 sequences are SQVTM and ANQGSEA. The CDR3 is 14 amino acids. The CDR3 sequence is CSVEVRGQNNEQFF. CDR3 in DNA: TGCAGCGTTGAAGTGAGGGGACAGAACAATGAGCAGTTCTTC.

This clonotype was counted at least ten times. V and J are TRBV7-9 and TRBJ2-7; D is ambiguous. V was shortened by 5 bases and J by 3 bases, with 5 bases between the two germline ends. The CDR3 has 11 residues. Germline CDR1 reads SEHNR; CDR2 reads FQNEAQ (reference sequence). The CDR3 loop is CASSPDYEQYF. In DNA form, the CDR3 reads TGTGCCAGCAGCCCTGACTACGAGCAGTACTTC.

The chain joins TRBV14 to TRBJ2-5; D tentatively fits TRBD1 or TRBD2 (5 bases each). Trimming removed 2 bases at V and 2 bases at J, with 12 bases between. Germline lookup yields CDR1 SGHDN and CDR2 FVKESK. The CDR3 runs 15 residues. The CDR3 nucleotides are TGTGCCAGCAGCCAAAGGGACGGAATACAAGAGACCCAGTACTTC. Translated: CASSQRDGIQETQYF.

As DNA, the CDR3 is TGTGCCAGCAGCCGAGGAGCCAAGGCTGACTCCAAGACTTACGAGCAGTACTTC. Translated, it gives CASSRGAKADSKTYEQYF. V and J are TRBV4-2 and TRBJ2-7; D is unclear. CDR1 and CDR2 from the germline V gene are LGHNA and YNFKEQ. Trimming took off 4 bases at V and 4 bases at J, with 26 bases between the two ends. The CDR3 contains 18 residues.